This T cell receptor (beta chain) was sequenced in a study of cytotoxic CD8 clonotypes in ibrutinib-treated CLL. Worth noting for this clone: The target antigen is unknown.

A 1 in 200,000 to 1 in 1 million T cell depth was the sequencing target. Clones were read by immunoSEQ multiplex PCR, and TCRdb kept only the in-frame ones, dropping some. The sample holds about 310,000 clones, about 80% seen once. The CDR3 length is 15 residues. Germline V gene data show CDR1 as KGHSH and CDR2 as LQKENI. V dropped 3 bases and J dropped 2 bases, with 10 bases sitting between them. Study conclusions and caveats: Among the clonotypes, public ones were uncommon and contracted or held stable on treatment. Clonality went up at the time of ibrutinib response, stayed stable in sustained remission, and later dropped back toward its baseline level at progression.

Genomic DNA for TCR beta libraries, around 2 micrograms, came from cryopreserved PBMCs. The clonotype comes from a human donor with chronic lymphocytic leukemia. The sequencing here drew on PBMCs, taken before ibrutinib treatment. The V gene is TRBV18, the J gene TRBJ2-2, with D possibly being TRBD1 (5 bases). The DNA of the CDR3 is TGTGCCAGCTCACCTGGCAGGGCAAACACCGGGGAGCTGTTTTTT. It codes for CASSPGRANTGELFF.